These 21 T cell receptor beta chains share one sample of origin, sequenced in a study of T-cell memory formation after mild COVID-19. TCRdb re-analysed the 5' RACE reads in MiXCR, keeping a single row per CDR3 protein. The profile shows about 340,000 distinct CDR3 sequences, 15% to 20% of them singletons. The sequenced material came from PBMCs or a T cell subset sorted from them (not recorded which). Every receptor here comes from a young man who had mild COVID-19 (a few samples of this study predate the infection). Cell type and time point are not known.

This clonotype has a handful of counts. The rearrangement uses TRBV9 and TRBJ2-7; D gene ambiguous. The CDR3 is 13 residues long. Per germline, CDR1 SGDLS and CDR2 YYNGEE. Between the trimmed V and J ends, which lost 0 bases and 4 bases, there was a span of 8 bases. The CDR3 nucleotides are TGTGCCAGCAGCGTAGGGGGTCGGTACGAGCAGTACTTC. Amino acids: CASSVGGRYEQYF.

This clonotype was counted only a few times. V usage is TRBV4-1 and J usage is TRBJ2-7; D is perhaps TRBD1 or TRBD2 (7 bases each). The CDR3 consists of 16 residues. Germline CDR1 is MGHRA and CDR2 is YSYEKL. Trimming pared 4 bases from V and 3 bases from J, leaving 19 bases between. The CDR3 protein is CASSRRGGGGFYEQYF. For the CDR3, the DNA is TGCGCCAGCAGCCGTAGGGGGGGAGGGGGCTTCTACGAGCAGTACTTC.

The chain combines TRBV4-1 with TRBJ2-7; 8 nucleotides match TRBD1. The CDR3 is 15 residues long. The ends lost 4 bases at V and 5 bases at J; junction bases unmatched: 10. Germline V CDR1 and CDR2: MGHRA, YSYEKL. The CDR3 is CASSPGDRHRDEQYF. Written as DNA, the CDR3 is TGCGCCAGCAGCCCCGGGGACAGGCATCGGGACGAGCAGTACTTC.

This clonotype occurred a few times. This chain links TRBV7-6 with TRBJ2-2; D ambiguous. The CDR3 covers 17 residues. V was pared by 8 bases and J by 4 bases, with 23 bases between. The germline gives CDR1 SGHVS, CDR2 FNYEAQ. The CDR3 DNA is TGTGCCAGCGGGATTACACCGGTTGGTGATATCACCGGGGAGCTGTTTTTT. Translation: CASGITPVGDITGELFF.

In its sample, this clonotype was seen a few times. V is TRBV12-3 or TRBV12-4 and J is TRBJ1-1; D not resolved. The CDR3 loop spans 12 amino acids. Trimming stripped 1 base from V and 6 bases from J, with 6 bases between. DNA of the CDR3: TGTGCCAGCAGTTTAGTGGGGTCTGAAGCTTTCTTT. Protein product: CASSLVGSEAFF.

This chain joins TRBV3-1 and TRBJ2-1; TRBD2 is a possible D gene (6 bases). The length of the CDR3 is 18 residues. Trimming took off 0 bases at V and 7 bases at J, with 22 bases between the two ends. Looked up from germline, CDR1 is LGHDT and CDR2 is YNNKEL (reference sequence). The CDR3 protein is CASSQDWKRLDYSNEQFF. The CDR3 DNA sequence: TGTGCCAGCAGCCAAGATTGGAAGAGGCTGGACTATTCGAATGAGCAGTTCTTC.

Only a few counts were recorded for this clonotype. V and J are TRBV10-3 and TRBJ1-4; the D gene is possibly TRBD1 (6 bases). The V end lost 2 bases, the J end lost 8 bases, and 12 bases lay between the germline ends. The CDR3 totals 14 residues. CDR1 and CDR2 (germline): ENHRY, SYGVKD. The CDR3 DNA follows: TGTGCCATCAGTGAGCAGGGGACTTCGGAAAAACTGTTTTTT. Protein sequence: CAISEQGTSEKLFF.

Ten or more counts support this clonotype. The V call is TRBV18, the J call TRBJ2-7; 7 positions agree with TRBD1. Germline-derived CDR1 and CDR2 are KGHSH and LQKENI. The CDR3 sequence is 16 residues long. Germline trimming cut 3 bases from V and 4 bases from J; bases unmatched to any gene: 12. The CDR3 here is CASSPLRVGGLYEQYV. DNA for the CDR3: TGTGCCAGCTCACCCCTAAGAGTAGGGGGCTTATACGAGCAGTACGTC.

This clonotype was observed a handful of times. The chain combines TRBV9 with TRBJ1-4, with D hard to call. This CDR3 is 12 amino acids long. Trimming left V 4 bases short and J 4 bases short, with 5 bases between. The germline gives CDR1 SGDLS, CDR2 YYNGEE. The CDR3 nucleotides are TGTGCCAGCAGCAGGGATAATGAAAAACTGTTTTTT. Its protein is CASSRDNEKLFF. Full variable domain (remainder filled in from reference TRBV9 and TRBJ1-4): DSGVTQTPKHLITATGQRVTLRCSPRSGDLSVYWYQQSLDQGLQFLIQYYNGEERAKGNILERFSAQQFPDLHSELNLSSLELGDSALYFCASSRDNEKLFFGSGTQLSVL.

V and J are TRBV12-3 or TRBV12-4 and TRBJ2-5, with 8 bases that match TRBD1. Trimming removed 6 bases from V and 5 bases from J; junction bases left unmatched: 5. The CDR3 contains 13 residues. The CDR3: CASSTRTGETQYF. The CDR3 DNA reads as TGTGCCAGCAGCACTAGGACAGGGGAGACCCAGTACTTC.

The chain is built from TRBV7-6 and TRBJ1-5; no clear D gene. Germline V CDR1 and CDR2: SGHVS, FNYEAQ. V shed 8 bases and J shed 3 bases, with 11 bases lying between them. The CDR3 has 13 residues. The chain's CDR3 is CASADGNNQPQHF. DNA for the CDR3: TGTGCCAGCGCCGACGGAAACAATCAGCCCCAGCATTTT.

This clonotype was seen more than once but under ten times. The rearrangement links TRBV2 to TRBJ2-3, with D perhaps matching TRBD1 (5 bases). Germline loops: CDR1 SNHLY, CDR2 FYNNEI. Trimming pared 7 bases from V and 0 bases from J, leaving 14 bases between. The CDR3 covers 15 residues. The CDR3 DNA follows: TGTGCCAGCACCTCTCAGGGTTCTAGCACAGATACGCAGTATTTT. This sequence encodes CASTSQGSSTDTQYF.

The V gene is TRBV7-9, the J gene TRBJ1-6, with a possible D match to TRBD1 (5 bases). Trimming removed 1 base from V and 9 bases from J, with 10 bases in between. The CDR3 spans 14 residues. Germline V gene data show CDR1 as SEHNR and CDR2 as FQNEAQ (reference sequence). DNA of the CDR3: TGTGCCAGCAGCTTAGTCAGGGAGATTTCACCCCTCCACTTT. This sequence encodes CASSLVREISPLHF.

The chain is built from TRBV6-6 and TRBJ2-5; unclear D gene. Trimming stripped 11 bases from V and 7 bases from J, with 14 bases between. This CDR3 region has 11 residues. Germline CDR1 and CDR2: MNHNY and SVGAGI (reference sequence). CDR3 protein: CAVSLRWTQYF. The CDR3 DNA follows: TGTGCCGTGTCGCTCCGGTGGACCCAGTACTTC.

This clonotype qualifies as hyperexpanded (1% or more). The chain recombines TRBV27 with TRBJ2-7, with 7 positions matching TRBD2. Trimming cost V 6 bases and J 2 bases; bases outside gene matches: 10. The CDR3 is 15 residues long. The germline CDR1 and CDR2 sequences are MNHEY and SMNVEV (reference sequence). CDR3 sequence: CASSQWGGTPYEQYF. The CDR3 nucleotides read TGTGCCAGCAGCCAATGGGGGGGTACGCCCTACGAGCAGTACTTC.

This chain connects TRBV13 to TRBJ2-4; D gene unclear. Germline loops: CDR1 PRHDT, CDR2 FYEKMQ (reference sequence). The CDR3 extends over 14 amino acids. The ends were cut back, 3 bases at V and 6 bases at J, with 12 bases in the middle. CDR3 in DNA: TGTGCCAGCAGCTTTCTGGGTATCGGAAACATTCAGTACTTC. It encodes CASSFLGIGNIQYF.

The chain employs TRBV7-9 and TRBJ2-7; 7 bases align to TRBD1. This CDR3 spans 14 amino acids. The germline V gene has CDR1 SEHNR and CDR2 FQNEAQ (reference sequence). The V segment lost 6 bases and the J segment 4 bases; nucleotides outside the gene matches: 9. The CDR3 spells CASSPGTVFYEQYF. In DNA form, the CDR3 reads TGTGCCAGCAGTCCCGGGACAGTCTTTTACGAGCAGTACTTC.

In DNA, the CDR3 is TGTGCCAGCAGCTCAGACGGCCAAGAGACTGAAGCTTTCTTT. Translation: CASSSDGQETEAFF. The V call is TRBV5-5, the J call TRBJ1-1; D is undetermined. Germline V gene sequence: CDR1 SGHKS, CDR2 YYEKEE (reference sequence). CDR3 length: 14 residues. The V end was cut by 3 bases, the J end by 5 bases, with 14 bases between.

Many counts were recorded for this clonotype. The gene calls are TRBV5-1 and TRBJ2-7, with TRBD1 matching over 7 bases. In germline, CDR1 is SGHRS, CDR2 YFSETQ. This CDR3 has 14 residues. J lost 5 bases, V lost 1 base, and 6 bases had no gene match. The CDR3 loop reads CASSLKGGRDEQYV. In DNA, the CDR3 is TGCGCCAGCAGCTTGAAAGGGGGCAGGGACGAGCAGTACGTC.

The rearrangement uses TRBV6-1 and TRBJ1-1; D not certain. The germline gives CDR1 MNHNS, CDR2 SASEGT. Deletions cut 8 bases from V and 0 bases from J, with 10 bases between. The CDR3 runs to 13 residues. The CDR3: CASARGMNTEAFF. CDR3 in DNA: TGTGCCAGCGCCCGGGGAATGAACACTGAAGCTTTCTTT.

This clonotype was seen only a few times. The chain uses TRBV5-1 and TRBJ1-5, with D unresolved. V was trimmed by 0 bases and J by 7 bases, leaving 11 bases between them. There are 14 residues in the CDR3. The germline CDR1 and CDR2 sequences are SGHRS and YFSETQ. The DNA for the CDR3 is TGCGCCAGCAGCTTGGGGGCAGATTTGCAGCCCCAGCATTTT. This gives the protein CASSLGADLQPQHF.